This passage covers 7 T cell receptor beta chains from one sample sequenced in a study of early T cells in non-severe SARS-CoV-2 infection. One entry per CDR3 protein results from TCRdb running MiXCR on the 5' RACE reads. The sample carries about 81,000 distinct CDR3 sequences, more than 5% recorded once. Sequencing was performed on whole blood. These receptors originate from an adult who was a healthcare worker with PCR-confirmed SARS-CoV-2 infection or an uninfected control (not recorded which).

This clonotype was recorded many times. The genes are TRBV20-1 and TRBJ2-1; 8 nucleotides line up with TRBD1. This CDR3 is 14 amino acids long. The V gene end was trimmed by 4 bases and the J gene end by 8 bases; junction bases not matched to a gene: 10. Germline values: CDR1 DFQATT, CDR2 SNEGSKA (reference sequence). CDR3 sequence reads: CSATRTGQSDEQFF. CDR3 nucleotides: TGCAGTGCTACCCGGACAGGGCAGTCAGATGAGCAGTTCTTC.

This clonotype was seen ten or more times. V usage is TRBV7-9 and J usage is TRBJ2-1; 13 nucleotides match TRBD2. The germline gives CDR1 SEHNR, CDR2 FQNEAQ (reference sequence). Trimming cost V 5 bases and J 4 bases; bases outside gene matches: 8. This CDR3 spans 17 amino acids. This CDR3 reads CASSPRKGLAGYNEQFF. The CDR3 nucleotides read TGTGCCAGCAGCCCTAGAAAGGGACTAGCGGGGTACAATGAGCAGTTCTTC.

This clonotype was seen ten or more times. The gene calls are TRBV6-6 and TRBJ1-4; 9 bases map to TRBD1. In germline, CDR1 is MNHNY, CDR2 SVGAGI (reference sequence). Losses at the gene ends were 6 bases for V and 8 bases for J; bases not matched to a gene: 10. CDR3 size: 15 residues. The CDR3 is CASRERTGAGEKLFF. The CDR3 nucleotides are TGTGCCAGCAGGGAGCGGACAGGGGCAGGGGAAAAACTGTTTTTT.

The table lists this clonotype with many counts. CDR3 in DNA: TGTGCCAGCAGCTTAGAAGGGGGCTTGCGCAATGAGCAGTTCTTC. Encoded protein: CASSLEGGLRNEQFF. This chain links TRBV7-9 with TRBJ2-1; TRBD1 matches 7 bases. Per germline, CDR1 SEHNR and CDR2 FQNEAQ (reference sequence). Trimming cost V 1 base and J 6 bases; bases outside gene matches: 6. The CDR3 runs to 15 residues.

There are many counts of this clonotype. The V call is TRBV6-1, the J call TRBJ1-5; D gene uncertain. Germline V CDR1 and CDR2: MNHNS, SASEGT. Trimming pared 3 bases from V and 0 bases from J, leaving 6 bases between. The CDR3 extends over 14 amino acids. The CDR3: CASSDQVSNQPQHF. DNA for the CDR3: TGTGCCAGCAGTGACCAGGTTAGCAATCAGCCCCAGCATTTT.

This clonotype was detected ten times or more. The gene calls are TRBV24-1 and TRBJ1-1; D is uncertain. Trimming shortened V by 4 bases and J by 2 bases, and 7 bases separated the two germline ends. Per germline, CDR1 KGHDR and CDR2 SFDVKD. This CDR3 contains 13 residues. CDR3 in DNA: TGTGCCACCAGTGAACCAGAAAACACTGAAGCTTTCTTT. Protein sequence: CATSEPENTEAFF.

J is TRBJ2-1 and V is TRBV20-1; D is possibly TRBD1 or TRBD2 (5 bases each). CDR3 length equals 10 residues. V was cut by 5 bases and J by 12 bases, with 11 bases left in between. In germline, CDR1 is DFQATT, CDR2 SNEGSKA (reference sequence). The CDR3: CSAGGQGQFF. CDR3 in DNA: TGCAGTGCTGGAGGTCAGGGGCAGTTCTTC.